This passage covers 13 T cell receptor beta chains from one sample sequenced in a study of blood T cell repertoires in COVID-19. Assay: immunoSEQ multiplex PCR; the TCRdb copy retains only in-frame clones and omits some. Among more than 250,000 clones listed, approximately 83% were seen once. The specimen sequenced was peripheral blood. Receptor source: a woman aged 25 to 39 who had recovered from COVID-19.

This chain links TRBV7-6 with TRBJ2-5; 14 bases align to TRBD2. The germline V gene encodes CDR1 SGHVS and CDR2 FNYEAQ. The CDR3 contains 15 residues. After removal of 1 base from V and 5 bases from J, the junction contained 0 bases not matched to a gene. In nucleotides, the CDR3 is TGTGCCAGCAGCTTAGGGACTAGCGGGAGGGAGACCCAGTACTTC. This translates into CASSLGTSGRETQYF.

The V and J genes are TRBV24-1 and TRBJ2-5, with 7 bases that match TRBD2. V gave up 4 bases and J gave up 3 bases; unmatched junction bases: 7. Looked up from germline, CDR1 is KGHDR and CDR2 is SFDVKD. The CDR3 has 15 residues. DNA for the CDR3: TGTGCCACCAGTGACCCCTCTCGGGAGGAAGAGACCCAGTACTTC. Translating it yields CATSDPSREEETQYF.

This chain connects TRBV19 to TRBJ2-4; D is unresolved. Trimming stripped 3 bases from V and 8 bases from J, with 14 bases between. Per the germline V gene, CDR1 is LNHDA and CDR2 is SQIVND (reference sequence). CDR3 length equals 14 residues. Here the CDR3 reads CASSMTGRNDIQYF. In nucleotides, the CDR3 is TGTGCCAGTAGTATGACTGGCCGTAATGACATTCAGTACTTC.

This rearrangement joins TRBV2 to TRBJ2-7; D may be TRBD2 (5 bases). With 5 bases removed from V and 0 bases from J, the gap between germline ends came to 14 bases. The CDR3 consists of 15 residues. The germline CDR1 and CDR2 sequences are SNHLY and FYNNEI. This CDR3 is CASSSDRLASYEQYF. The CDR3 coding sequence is TGTGCCAGCAGTTCAGACCGTCTAGCCTCCTACGAGCAGTACTTC.

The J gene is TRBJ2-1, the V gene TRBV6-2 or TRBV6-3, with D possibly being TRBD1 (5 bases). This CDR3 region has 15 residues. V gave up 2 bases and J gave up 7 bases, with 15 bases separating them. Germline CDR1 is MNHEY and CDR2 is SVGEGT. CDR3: CASSYISTGRNEQFF. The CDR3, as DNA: TGTGCCAGCAGTTACATATCCACAGGACGGAATGAGCAGTTCTTC.

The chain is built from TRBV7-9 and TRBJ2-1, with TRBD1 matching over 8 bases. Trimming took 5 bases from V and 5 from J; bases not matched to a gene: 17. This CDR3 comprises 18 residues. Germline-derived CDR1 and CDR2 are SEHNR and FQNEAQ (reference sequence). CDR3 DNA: TGTGCCAGCAGCGTATTCGGCTCGGGACAGGTCATGAACAATGAGCAGTTCTTC. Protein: CASSVFGSGQVMNNEQFF. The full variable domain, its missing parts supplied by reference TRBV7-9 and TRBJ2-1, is DTGVSQNPRHKITKRGQNVTFRCDPISEHNRLYWYRQTLGQGPEFLTYFQNEAQLEKSRLLSDRFSAERPKGSFSTLEIQRTEQGDSAMYLCASSVFGSGQVMNNEQFFGPGTRLTVL.

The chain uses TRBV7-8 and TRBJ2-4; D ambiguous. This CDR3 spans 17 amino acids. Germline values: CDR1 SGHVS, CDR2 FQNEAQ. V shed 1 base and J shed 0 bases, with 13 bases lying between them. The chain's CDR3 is CASSLEPLVLAKNIQYF. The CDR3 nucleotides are TGTGCCAGCAGCTTAGAACCCCTAGTGCTAGCCAAAAACATTCAGTACTTC. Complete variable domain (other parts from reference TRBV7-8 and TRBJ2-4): GAGVSQSPRYKVAKRGQDVALRCDPISGHVSLFWYQQALGQGPEFLTYFQNEAQLDKSGLPSDRFFAERPEGSVSTLKIQRTQQEDSAVYLCASSLEPLVLAKNIQYFGAGTRLSVL.

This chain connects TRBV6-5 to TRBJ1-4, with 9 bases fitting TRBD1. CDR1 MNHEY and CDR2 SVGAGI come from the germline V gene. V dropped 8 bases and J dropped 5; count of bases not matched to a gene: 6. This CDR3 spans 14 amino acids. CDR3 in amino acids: CASGRDRENEKLFF. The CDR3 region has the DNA TGTGCCAGCGGCCGGGACAGGGAGAATGAAAAACTGTTTTTT.

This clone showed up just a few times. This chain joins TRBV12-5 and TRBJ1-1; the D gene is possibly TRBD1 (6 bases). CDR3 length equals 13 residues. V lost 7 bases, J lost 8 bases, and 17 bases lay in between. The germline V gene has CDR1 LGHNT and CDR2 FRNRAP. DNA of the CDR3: TGTGCTAGTGTCAAACAGGGCTGGGGAGAAGCTTTCTTT. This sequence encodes CASVKQGWGEAFF.

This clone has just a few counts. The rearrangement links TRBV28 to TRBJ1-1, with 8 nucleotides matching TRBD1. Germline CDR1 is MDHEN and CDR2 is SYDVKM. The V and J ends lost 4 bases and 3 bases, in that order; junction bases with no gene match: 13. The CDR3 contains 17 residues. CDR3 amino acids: CASSYGQGYFGDTEAFF. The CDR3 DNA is TGTGCCAGCAGTTACGGACAGGGTTATTTTGGGGACACTGAAGCTTTCTTT.

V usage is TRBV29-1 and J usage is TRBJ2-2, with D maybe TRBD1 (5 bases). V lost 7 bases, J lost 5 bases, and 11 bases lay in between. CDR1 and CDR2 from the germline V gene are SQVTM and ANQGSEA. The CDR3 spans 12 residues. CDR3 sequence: CSDQTATGELFF. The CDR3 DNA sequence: TGCAGCGACCAGACAGCTACCGGGGAGCTGTTTTTT.

The CDR3 DNA reads TGTGCCAGCAGTGGCAGGGGTGGTCAGCCCCAGCATTTT. Its translation: CASSGRGGQPQHF. The V and J genes are TRBV27 and TRBJ1-5; D is possibly TRBD1 (6 bases). The CDR3 extends over 13 amino acids. The germline CDR1 and CDR2 sequences are MNHEY and SMNVEV (reference sequence). V lost 5 bases and J 6 bases, leaving 11 bases between the germline ends.

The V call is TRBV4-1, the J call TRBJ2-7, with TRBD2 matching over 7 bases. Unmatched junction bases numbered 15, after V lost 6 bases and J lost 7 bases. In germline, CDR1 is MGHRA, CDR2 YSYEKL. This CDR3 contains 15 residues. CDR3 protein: CASSPVSGTDREQYF. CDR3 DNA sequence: TGCGCCAGCAGTCCTGTCAGCGGGACCGATCGAGAGCAGTACTTC.